This T cell receptor beta chain was recovered during a study of blood T cell repertoires in COVID-19 (dated by TCRdb to 2018 to 2021). Turning to the overall study: Samples covering the acute and convalescent phases of COVID-19 were provided by collaborators in the United States, Italy and Spain. The material from the prospective study consisted of cDNA or gDNA derived from T cells, B-cell-depleted T cells, or PBMCs. Subjects who had been exposed to COVID-19, were actively infected with it, or had recovered from it provided the deeply sampled blood TCRbeta repertoires that made up the dataset. The repertoires were released in a freely available public database meant as a resource for research on the immune response to SARS-CoV-2. Samples came from the ongoing ImmuneRACE study (first 160 participants) plus 1,254 subjects from 6 global collaborators. The sample metadata nearly always contained a de-identified subject ID, COVID-19 status, age in years and sex. Where HLA class I and class II types were available, the types were taken from metadata supplied by the sample provider, not from assay-based typing. Results the study describes overall, beyond this receptor: Clinical and demographic metadata were provided uncurated, with the amount varying by source and participant.

One collaborating source in Seattle enrolled patients while the patients were actively infected and followed the patients over time throughout the course of disease. Whole blood was collected in K2EDTA tubes by collaborating institutions according to the institutions' own protocols. For TCRbeta analysis, collaborator samples were shipped as frozen whole blood, as isolated PBMCs, or as DNA extracted from either sample type. As for this clone: Its recognized antigen is unknown. No much larger clone is present one base from it, and per-base qualities are unavailable.

TCRbeta CDR3 regions were amplified from genomic DNA using the immunoSEQ Assay, a bias-controlled multiplex PCR. Turning to the authors' computational methods: The number of nucleated cells in each sample was estimated by amplification of reference gene primers within the assay. To quantify the absolute abundance of each unique TCRbeta CDR3 rearrangement, sequence reads were collapsed and filtered. For each sample, productive Simpson clonality was calculated by taking the square root of Simpson's diversity index across productive rearrangements. TCRdb obtained this table from immuneACCESS and retained in-frame rearrangements with V and J assigned. These tables miss some clones; where compared with another copy, unresolved V genes account for less than half of the shortfall, and the remainder is unexplained. D and trimming come from the DNA, and the V and J calls and clone size come from that table. The sample table lists about half a million clones, 89% of them with a count of one. 0.7% to 1% of the sample belongs to the ten largest clones.

Its CDR3 holds 15 amino acids, cysteine through phenylalanine. Only the CDR3 DNA is retained, 45 bases long and in frame from the first base. The trim is 2 bases for V and 5 bases for J, with a gap of 15 bases between the germline ends. Per the germline V gene, MGHRA is the CDR1 and YSYEKL is the CDR2. The sample taken for sequencing was peripheral blood. The receptor was derived from a man younger than 35 with COVID-19, enrolled during active disease. The chain is made from TRBV4-1 and TRBJ1-2, and TRBD1 may be the D gene, going by 5 matching bases. The CDR3 sequence is CASSQFPTGVYGYTF. The nucleotides read TGCGCCAGCAGCCAATTCCCGACGGGGGTGTATGGCTACACCTTC.